These 23 T cell receptor beta chains originate from one sample sequenced in a study of human T cells and chemical hapten exposure. Specified time point: pre-sensitization, week 0. Documented treatment: therapeutic diphenylcyclopropenone sensitization with weekly scalp DPC. TCRdb ran MiXCR on the RACE reads and lists one entry per CDR3 protein. The top ten hold around 1.2% of the sample, which has about 290,000 distinct CDR3 sequences, roughly 7.4% seen once. The sequences come from whole blood, collected in connection with sensitization to the hapten diphenylcyclopropenone (DPC). These receptors were collected from a man between 18 and 29 years old with alopecia areata. Some clones in this sample may be carry-over from other donors' samples.

This clonotype was counted many times. This chain links TRBV29-1 with TRBJ2-2; 8 nucleotides align to TRBD2. Unmatched junction bases numbered 9, after V lost 6 bases and J lost 3 bases. This CDR3 spans 15 amino acids. Germline CDR1 reads SQVTM; CDR2 reads ANQGSEA. The CDR3 DNA sequence: TGCAGCGTCAAGGACGGACTAGCTGACACCGGGGAGCTGTTTTTT. Its translation: CSVKDGLADTGELFF.

This clonotype was counted between two and nine times. The J gene is TRBJ2-5, the V gene TRBV20-1; TRBD2 agrees at 8 bases. Germline CDR1 is DFQATT and CDR2 is SNEGSKA (reference sequence). V trimming: 3 bases; J trimming: 4 bases; junction bases outside the gene matches: 4. This CDR3 has 13 residues. The CDR3 nucleotides are TGCAGTGCTAGTCCGGGGGGGAGAGAGACCCAGTACTTC. This translates into CSASPGGRETQYF.

This clonotype was picked up a small number of times. The CDR3 DNA follows: TGTGCCAGCAGTTTTAGGCCGATATATAGCAATCAGCCCCAGCATTTT. It encodes CASSFRPIYSNQPQHF. The chain has TRBV28 and TRBJ1-5; D remains unclear. The germline gives CDR1 MDHEN, CDR2 SYDVKM. The CDR3 has 16 residues. Trimming took 3 bases from V and 0 from J, leaving 12 bases between them.

This clonotype appeared a few times. CDR3 amino acids: CASSLGGRGYSSYEQYV. The CDR3 DNA is TGTGCCAGCAGCTTAGGAGGTCGAGGCTATAGCTCCTACGAGCAGTACGTC. The gene calls are TRBV7-9 and TRBJ2-7; D gene ambiguous. V lost 1 base to trimming and J lost 0 bases, with 16 bases between them. This CDR3 region has 17 residues. Germline-derived CDR1 and CDR2 are SEHNR and FQNEAQ (reference sequence).

This clonotype was counted at least ten times. The chain joins TRBV6-6 to TRBJ1-1; no definite D call. V gave up 6 bases and J gave up 5 bases, with 10 bases separating them. Germline CDR1 MNHNY, CDR2 SVGAGI (reference sequence). The CDR3 consists of 12 residues. The CDR3 is CASSPVSTEAFF. As DNA, the CDR3 is TGTGCCAGCAGCCCCGTCAGTACTGAAGCTTTCTTT.

This clonotype was seen more than once but under ten times. The chain combines TRBV5-1 with TRBJ1-6; no clear D gene. Trimming left V 2 bases short and J 6 bases short, with 12 bases between. The length of the CDR3 is 15 residues. Germline loops: CDR1 SGHRS, CDR2 YFSETQ. CDR3: CASSFSTEFNSPLHF. The CDR3 DNA is TGCGCCAGCAGCTTCTCGACGGAATTTAATTCACCCCTCCACTTT.

This clonotype was counted ten times or more. The rearrangement uses TRBV5-1 and TRBJ1-2, with 8 bases that match TRBD1. Germline values: CDR1 SGHRS, CDR2 YFSETQ. This CDR3 has 15 residues. J was trimmed by 0 bases and V by 2 bases; bases with no gene match: 3. CDR3 protein: CASSLGQGANYGYTF. As DNA, the CDR3 is TGCGCCAGCAGCTTAGGACAGGGTGCTAACTATGGCTACACCTTC.

This clonotype was observed a few times. This chain uses TRBV23-1 with TRBJ2-2; unclear D gene. TRBV23-1 belongs to the ORF category, with a function that is uncertain. CDR3 length: 16 residues. V lost 1 base to trimming and J lost 2 bases, with 11 bases between them. CDR3 DNA: TGCGCCAGCAGTCAATGGCCAGGTCTCAACACCGGGGAGCTGTTTTTT. This sequence encodes CASSQWPGLNTGELFF.

This chain uses TRBV6-5 with TRBJ2-3; a possible D gene is TRBD1 (5 bases). Germline V gene sequence: CDR1 MNHEY, CDR2 SVGAGI. V was cut by 6 bases and J by 2 bases, with 15 bases left in between. This CDR3 spans 15 amino acids. CDR3 sequence reads: CASSPALGATDTQYF. CDR3 in DNA: TGTGCCAGCAGCCCTGCGCTTGGGGCCACAGATACGCAGTATTTT.

At least ten counts were recorded for this clonotype. The rearrangement joins TRBV28 to TRBJ2-1; 8 bases match TRBD1. The CDR3 has 14 amino acids. J was trimmed by 1 base and V by 9 bases; bases with no gene match: 5. Germline lookup yields CDR1 MDHEN and CDR2 SYDVKM. The CDR3 DNA follows: TGTGCCAGTGACAGGGGTCCGTCCTACAATGAGCAGTTCTTC. Residues: CASDRGPSYNEQFF.

Regarding this clonotype: Given a much more abundant clone one base away, this may be a read error. V gene TRBV4-3 combines with J gene TRBJ1-1; D possibly corresponds to TRBD1 (5 bases). The CDR3 has 15 amino acids. Germline V lookup: CDR1 LGHNA, CDR2 YSLEER. The CDR3 protein is CACSQEGGVVTEAFF. CDR3 sequence (DNA): TGCGCCTGCAGCCAAGAAGGAGGGGTGGTCACTGAAGCTTTCTTT.

This clonotype was seen many times. J is TRBJ1-1 and V is TRBV5-1; possible D gene TRBD1, 5 bases. CDR1 and CDR2 from the germline V gene are SGHRS and YFSETQ. V gave up 0 bases and J gave up 4 bases, with 10 bases separating them. The CDR3 runs 14 residues. In DNA, the CDR3 is TGCGCCAGCAGCTTGGAGGCAGGGCGCACTGAAGCTTTCTTT. It is translated as CASSLEAGRTEAFF.

In this sample, this clonotype turned up many times. The J gene is TRBJ2-3, the V gene TRBV12-3 or TRBV12-4, with D perhaps assigned TRBD1 or TRBD2 (6 bases each). The CDR3 sequence is 16 residues long. V shed 1 base and J shed 2 bases, with 13 bases lying between them. The chain's CDR3 is CASSLVGGGHTDTQYF. For the CDR3, the DNA is TGTGCCAGCAGTTTAGTCGGAGGGGGGCACACAGATACGCAGTATTTT.

This clonotype was picked up a small number of times. V is TRBV6-2 or TRBV6-3 and J is TRBJ1-5; 12 bases align to TRBD1. V was pared by 5 bases and J by 6 bases, with 8 bases of the junction left unmatched. The germline CDR1 and CDR2 sequences are MNHEY and SVGEGT. CDR3 length equals 16 residues. CDR3 amino acids: CASSPLRDRGPQPQHF. CDR3 nucleotide sequence: TGTGCCAGCAGTCCCCTTAGGGACAGGGGGCCTCAGCCCCAGCATTTT.

J is TRBJ1-2 and V is TRBV2; D not certain. This CDR3 is 14 amino acids long. With 7 bases removed from V and 0 bases from J, the gap between germline ends came to 12 bases. Germline lookup yields CDR1 SNHLY and CDR2 FYNNEI. This chain's CDR3 is CASTDRFANYGYTF. In DNA form, the CDR3 reads TGTGCCAGCACGGACCGTTTTGCTAACTATGGCTACACCTTC.

There are a few counts of this clonotype. The V call is TRBV12-3 or TRBV12-4, the J call TRBJ1-5; D gene unclear. Trimming cost V 5 bases and J 5 bases, with 10 bases left between them. This CDR3 comprises 13 residues. CDR3 coding DNA: TGTGCCAGCAGTATGAACAGCGATCAGCCCCAGCATTTT. Translation: CASSMNSDQPQHF.

V and J are TRBV7-9 and TRBJ2-7; D is uncertain. Germline CDR1 SEHNR, CDR2 FQNEAQ (reference sequence). The CDR3 extends over 13 amino acids. Trimming took 4 bases from V and 5 from J, leaving 12 bases between them. The CDR3 DNA follows: TGTGCCAGCAGCTCCTTTTTTGGCAACGAGCAGTACTTC. The encoded protein is CASSSFFGNEQYF.

This clonotype turned up a few times. The CDR3 loop is CSVVSMGILSEQYF. The CDR3 DNA is TGCAGCGTTGTTTCCATGGGGATTCTCTCGGAACAGTACTTC. This chain uses TRBV29-1 with TRBJ2-7, with D unclear. The CDR3 runs 14 residues. In germline, CDR1 is SQVTM, CDR2 ANQGSEA. Trimming stripped 4 bases from V and 10 bases from J, with 23 bases between.

The J gene is TRBJ2-5, the V gene TRBV25-1, with 14 positions matching TRBD2. The CDR3 is 15 amino acids. V gave up 8 bases and J gave up 5 bases; unmatched junction bases: 7. Germline lookup yields CDR1 MGHDK and CDR2 SYGVNS. The CDR3 nucleotides are TGTGCCAGCGGGACTAGCGGGGGCTTGTTTGAGACCCAGTACTTC. Its translation: CASGTSGGLFETQYF.

This clonotype has at least ten counts. The chain is built from TRBV5-1 and TRBJ2-1; D is perhaps TRBD1 (5 bases). Germline-derived CDR1 and CDR2 are SGHRS and YFSETQ. This CDR3 is built from 12 residues. The V end lost 4 bases, the J end lost 9 bases, and 11 bases lay between the germline ends. For the CDR3, the DNA is TGCGCCAGCAGCCAAGGGGTTGGTGAGCAGTTCTTC. Protein sequence: CASSQGVGEQFF.

This clonotype was observed a few times. The junction does not match germline at one end; this may be a read error. The chain joins TRBV4-3 to TRBJ1-5, with D hard to call. CDR1 and CDR2 (germline): LGHNA, YSLEER. The CDR3 sequence is 16 residues long. The DNA for the CDR3 is TGCGCCAGCAGTCAAGGCGTAGGGCCGGGCAATCAGCCCCAGCATTTT. It yields the protein CASSQGVGPGNQPQHF.

This clonotype was counted at least ten times. The chain recombines TRBV5-1 with TRBJ2-5; 8 bases are a match to TRBD1. This CDR3 has 14 residues. J was trimmed by 5 bases and V by 3 bases; bases with no gene match: 6. Germline V gene sequence: CDR1 SGHRS, CDR2 YFSETQ. DNA of the CDR3: TGCGCCAGCAGCTCCGGACAGGGCGGGGAGACCCAGTACTTC. Residues: CASSSGQGGETQYF.

The chain couples TRBV4-1 to TRBJ2-2, with TRBD1 matching over 7 bases. The CDR3 spans 16 residues. Germline lookup yields CDR1 MGHRA and CDR2 YSYEKL. After removal of 6 bases from V and 3 bases from J, the junction contained 10 bases not matched to a gene. The CDR3 region is CASRDYRGKDTGELFF. The CDR3 bases are TGCGCCAGCAGAGATTACAGGGGTAAGGACACCGGGGAGCTGTTTTTT.